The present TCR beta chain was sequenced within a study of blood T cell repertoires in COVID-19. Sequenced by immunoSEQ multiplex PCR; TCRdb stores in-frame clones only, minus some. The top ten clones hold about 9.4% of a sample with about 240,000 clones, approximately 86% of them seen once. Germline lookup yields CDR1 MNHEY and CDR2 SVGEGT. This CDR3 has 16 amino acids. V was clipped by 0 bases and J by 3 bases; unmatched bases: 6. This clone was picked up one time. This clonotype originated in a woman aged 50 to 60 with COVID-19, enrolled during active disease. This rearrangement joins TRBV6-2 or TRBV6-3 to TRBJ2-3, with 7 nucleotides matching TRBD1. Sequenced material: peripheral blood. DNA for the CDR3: TGTGCCAGCAGTTACTCACACCGACAGGGAACAGATACGCAGTATTTT. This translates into CASSYSHRQGTDTQYF.